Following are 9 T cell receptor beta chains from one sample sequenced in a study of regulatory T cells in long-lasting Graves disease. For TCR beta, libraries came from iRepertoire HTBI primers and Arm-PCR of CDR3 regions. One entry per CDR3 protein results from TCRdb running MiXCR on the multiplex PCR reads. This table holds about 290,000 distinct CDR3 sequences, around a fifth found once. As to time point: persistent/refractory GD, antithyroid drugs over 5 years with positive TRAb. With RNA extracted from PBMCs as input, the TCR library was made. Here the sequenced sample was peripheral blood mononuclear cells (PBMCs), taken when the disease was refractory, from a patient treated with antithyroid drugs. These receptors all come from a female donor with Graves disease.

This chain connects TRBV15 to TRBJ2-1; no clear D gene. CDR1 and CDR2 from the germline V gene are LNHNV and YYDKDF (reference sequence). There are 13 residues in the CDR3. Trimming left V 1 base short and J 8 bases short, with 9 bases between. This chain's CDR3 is CATSRGSTHEQFF. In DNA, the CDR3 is TGTGCCACCAGCAGAGGTAGCACCCATGAGCAGTTCTTC.

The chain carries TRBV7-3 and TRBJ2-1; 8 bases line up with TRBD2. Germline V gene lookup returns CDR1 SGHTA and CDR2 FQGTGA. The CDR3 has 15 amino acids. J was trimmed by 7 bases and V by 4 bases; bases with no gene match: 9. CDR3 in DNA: TGTGCCAGCAGCTCGGCCGGGACTAGTACGAATGAGCAGTTCTTC. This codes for CASSSAGTSTNEQFF.

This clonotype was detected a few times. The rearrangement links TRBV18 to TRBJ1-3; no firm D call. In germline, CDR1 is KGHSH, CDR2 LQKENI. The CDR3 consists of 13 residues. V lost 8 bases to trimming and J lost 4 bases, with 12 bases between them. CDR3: CASQWMGGNTIYF. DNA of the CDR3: TGTGCCAGCCAATGGATGGGAGGAAACACCATATATTTT.

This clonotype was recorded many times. The CDR3: CASSDYSPLANYGYTF. In DNA form, the CDR3 reads TGTGCCAGCAGTGATTATTCCCCGCTAGCTAACTATGGCTACACCTTC. V is TRBV28 and J is TRBJ1-2; no clear D. There are 16 residues in the CDR3. V was clipped by 5 bases and J by 0 bases, with 16 bases between them. CDR1 is MDHEN and CDR2 is SYDVKM in the germline V gene.

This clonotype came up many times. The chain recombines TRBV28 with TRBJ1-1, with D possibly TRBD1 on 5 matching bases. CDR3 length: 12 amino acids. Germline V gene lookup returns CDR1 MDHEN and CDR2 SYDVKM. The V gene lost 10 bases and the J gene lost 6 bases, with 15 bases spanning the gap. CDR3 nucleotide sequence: TGTGCCACGTCCGTAGGAGGGGCTGAAGCTTTCTTT. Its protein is CATSVGGAEAFF.

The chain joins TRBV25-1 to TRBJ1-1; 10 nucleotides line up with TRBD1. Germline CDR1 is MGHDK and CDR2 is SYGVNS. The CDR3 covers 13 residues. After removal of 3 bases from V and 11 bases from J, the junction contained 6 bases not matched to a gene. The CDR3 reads CASSEDRGEFAFF. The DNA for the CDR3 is TGTGCCAGCAGTGAGGACAGGGGGGAATTTGCTTTCTTT.

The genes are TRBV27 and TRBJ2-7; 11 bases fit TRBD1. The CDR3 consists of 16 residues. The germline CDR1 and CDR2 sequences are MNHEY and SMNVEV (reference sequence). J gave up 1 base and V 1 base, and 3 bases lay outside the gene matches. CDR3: CASSLYGTGGSYEQYF. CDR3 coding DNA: TGTGCCAGCAGTTTATACGGGACAGGGGGATCCTACGAGCAGTACTTC.

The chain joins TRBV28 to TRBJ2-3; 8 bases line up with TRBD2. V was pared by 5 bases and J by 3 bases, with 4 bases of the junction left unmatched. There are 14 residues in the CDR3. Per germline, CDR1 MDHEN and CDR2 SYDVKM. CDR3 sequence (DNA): TGTGCCAGCAGTCTAGCGGGCATGACAGATACGCAGTATTTT. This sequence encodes CASSLAGMTDTQYF.

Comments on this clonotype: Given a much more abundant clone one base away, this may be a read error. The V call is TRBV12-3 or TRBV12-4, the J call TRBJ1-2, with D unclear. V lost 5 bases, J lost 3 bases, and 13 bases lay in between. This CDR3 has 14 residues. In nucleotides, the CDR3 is TGTGCCAGCAGTCAGACACGAGCTGACTATGGCTACACCTTC. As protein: CASSQTRADYGYTF.